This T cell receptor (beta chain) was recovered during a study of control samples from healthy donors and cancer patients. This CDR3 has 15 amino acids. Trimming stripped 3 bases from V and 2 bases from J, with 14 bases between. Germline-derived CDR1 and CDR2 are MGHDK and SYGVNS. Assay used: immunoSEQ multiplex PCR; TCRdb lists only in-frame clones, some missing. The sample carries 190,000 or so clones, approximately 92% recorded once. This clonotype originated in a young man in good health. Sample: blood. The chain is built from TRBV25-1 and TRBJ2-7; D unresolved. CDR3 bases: TGTGCCAGCAGTGATCGTGAACAAAAGGCCTACGAGCAGTACTTC. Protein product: CASSDREQKAYEQYF.